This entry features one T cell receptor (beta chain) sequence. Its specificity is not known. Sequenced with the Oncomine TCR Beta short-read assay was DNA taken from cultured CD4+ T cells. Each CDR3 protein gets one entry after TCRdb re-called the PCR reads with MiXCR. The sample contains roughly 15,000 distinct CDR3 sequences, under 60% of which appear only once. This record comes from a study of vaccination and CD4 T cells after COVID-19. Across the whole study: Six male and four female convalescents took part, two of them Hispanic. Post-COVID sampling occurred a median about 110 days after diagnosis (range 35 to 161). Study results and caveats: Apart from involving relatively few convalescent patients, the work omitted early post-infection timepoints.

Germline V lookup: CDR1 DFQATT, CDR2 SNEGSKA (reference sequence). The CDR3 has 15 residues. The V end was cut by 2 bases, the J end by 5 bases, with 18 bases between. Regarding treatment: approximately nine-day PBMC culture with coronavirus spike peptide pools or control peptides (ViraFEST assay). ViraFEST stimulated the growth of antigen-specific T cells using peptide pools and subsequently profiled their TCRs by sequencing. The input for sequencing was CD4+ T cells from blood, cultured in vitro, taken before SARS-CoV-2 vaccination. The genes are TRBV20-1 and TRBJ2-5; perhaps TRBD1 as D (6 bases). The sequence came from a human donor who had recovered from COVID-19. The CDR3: CSARPGVLGEETQYF. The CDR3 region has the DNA TGCAGTGCTAGACCAGGGGTCCTCGGGGAGGAGACCCAGTACTTC.